This T cell receptor (beta chain) stems from a study of T cells after yellow fever vaccination. Findings of the study overall: It was a weaker secondary response, yet one that peaked faster, at day 5 versus 15.

One entry per CDR3 protein results from TCRdb running MiXCR on the 5' RACE reads. The sample records more than 200,000 distinct CDR3 sequences, about 3.5% being singletons. Germline CDR1 and CDR2: SGHRS and YFSETQ. The ends were cut back, 5 bases at V and 5 bases at J, with 17 bases in the middle. The CDR3 is 15 amino acids. This clonotype was seen repeatedly, ten times or more. Antigen specificity is unknown. The sequencing used PBMCs, collected 15 days after the yellow fever booster vaccination. This sequence was found in a young man who received the YFV17D yellow fever vaccine. The rearrangement joins TRBV5-1 to TRBJ2-1; no reliable D call. CDR3 loop: CASSIPLVLNNEQFF. For the CDR3, the DNA is TGCGCCAGCAGTATTCCGCTCGTACTGAACAATGAGCAGTTCTTC.